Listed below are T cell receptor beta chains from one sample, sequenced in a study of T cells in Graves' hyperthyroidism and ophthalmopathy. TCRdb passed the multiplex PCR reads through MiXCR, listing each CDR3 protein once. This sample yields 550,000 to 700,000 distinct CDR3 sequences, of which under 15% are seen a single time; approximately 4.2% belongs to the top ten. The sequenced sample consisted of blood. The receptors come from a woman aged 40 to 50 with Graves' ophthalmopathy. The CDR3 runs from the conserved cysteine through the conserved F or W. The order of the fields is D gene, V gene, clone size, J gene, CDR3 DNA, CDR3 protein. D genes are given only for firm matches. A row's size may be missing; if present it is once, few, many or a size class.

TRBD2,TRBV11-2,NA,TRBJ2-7,TGTGCCAGCAGAACTAGCGGGGCAATCTCCTACGAGCAGTACTTC,CASRTSGAISYEQYF
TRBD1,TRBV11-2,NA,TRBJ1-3,TGTGCCAGCAGCTTAGATGAGGGGGCCTCTGGAAACACCATATATTTT,CASSLDEGASGNTIYF
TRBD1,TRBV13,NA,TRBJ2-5,TGTGCCAGCAGCTTGGCAGGGGGCTCGGGAGAGACCCAGTACTTC,CASSLAGGSGETQYF
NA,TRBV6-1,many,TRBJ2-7,TGTGCCAGCAGTGAATATGCGGGTTCCCCCTACGAGCAGTACTTC,CASSEYAGSPYEQYF
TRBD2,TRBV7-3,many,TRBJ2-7,TGTGCCAGCAGCTTACTAGCGGGAGACGAGCAGTACTTC,CASSLLAGDEQYF
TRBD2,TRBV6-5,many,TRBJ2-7,TGTGCCAGTCGGACTAGCTTGGACTACGAGCAGTACTTC,CASRTSLDYEQYF
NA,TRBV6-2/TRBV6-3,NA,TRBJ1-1,TGTGCCAGCAGTTACGGGCTCTTGGGTGACACTGAAGCTTTCTTT,CASSYGLLGDTEAFF
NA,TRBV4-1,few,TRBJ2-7,TGCGCCAGCAGCCAAGATCCCCTCGTATCTGGCGAGCAGTACTTC,CASSQDPLVSGEQYF
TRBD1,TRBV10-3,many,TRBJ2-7,TGTGCCATCAGTGAGTCAACAGGGGGTGGGCTCGAGCAGTACTTC,CAISESTGGGLEQYF
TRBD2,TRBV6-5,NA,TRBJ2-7,TGTGCCAGCAGACAACCTAGCGGGGCAAACTACGAGCAGTACTTC,CASRQPSGANYEQYF
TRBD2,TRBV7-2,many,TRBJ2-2,TGTGCCAGCAGCTTAAACGTAGCGGGTGGCGGGGAGCTGTTTTTT,CASSLNVAGGGELFF
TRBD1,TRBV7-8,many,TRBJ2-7,TGTGCCAGCAGCTTAGCGGGGACAGGGAAATTCTACGAGCAGTACTTC,CASSLAGTGKFYEQYF
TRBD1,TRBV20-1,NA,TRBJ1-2,TGCAGTGCTAGACCCATCGGACAGGGAGGTGGCTACACCTTC,CSARPIGQGGGYTF
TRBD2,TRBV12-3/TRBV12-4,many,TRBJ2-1,TGTGCCAGCAGTTCCCCGGGACTACCATCCTACAATGAGCAGTTCTTC,CASSSPGLPSYNEQFF
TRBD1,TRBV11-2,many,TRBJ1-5,TGTGCCAGCCAAGTGGGGACAGAGGGGGGCAATCAGCCCCAGCATTTT,CASQVGTEGGNQPQHF
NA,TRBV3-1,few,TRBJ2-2,TGTGCCAGCAGCCTCTCTTGGGGAGGCACGAACACCGGGGAGCTGTTTTTT,CASSLSWGGTNTGELFF
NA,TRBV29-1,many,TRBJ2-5,TGCAGCGTTGAACAGGCGGGCCCCTCTCAAGGGACCCAGTACTTC,CSVEQAGPSQGTQYF
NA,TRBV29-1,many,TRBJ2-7,TGCAGCGTCGATGACCTCAACTACGAGCAGTACTTC,CSVDDLNYEQYF
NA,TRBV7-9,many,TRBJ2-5,TGTGCCAGCAGCTTAAGGGACTTATGGGAGACCCAGTACTTC,CASSLRDLWETQYF
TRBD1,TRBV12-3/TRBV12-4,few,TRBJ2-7,TGTGCCAGCAGTTTAAATTTACAGGGGGGACGCGAGCAGTACTTC,CASSLNLQGGREQYF
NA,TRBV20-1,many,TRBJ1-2,TGCAGTGCGGACACCTCTAACTATGGCTACACCTTC,CSADTSNYGYTF
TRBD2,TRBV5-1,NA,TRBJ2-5,TGCGCCAGCGGACGGACTAGCGGGAGGGCAGAGACCCAGTACTTC,CASGRTSGRAETQYF
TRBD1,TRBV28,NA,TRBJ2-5,TGTGCCAGCAGTCCCTTGACAGGGGGTAACTCCGAGACCCAGTACTTC,CASSPLTGGNSETQYF
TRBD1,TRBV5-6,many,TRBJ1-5,TGTGCCAGCAGCTCGACAGGGGAACAGCCCCAGCATTTT,CASSSTGEQPQHF
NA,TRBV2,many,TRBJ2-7,TGTGCCAGCAGTGAAACGGCAGTGGAGCAGTACTTC,CASSETAVEQYF